This TCR beta chain was identified in a study of regulatory T cells in long-lasting Graves disease. The CDR3 runs 13 residues. Trimming took 5 bases from V and 4 from J; bases not matched to a gene: 4. Germline V CDR1 and CDR2: LGHDT, YNNKEL (reference sequence). Time point: persistent/refractory GD, antithyroid drugs over 5 years with positive TRAb. The TCR library was prepared using RNA isolated from PBMCs. There are a few counts of this clonotype. Antigen: not known. Study results and caveats: New patients shared some 970 public clonotypes, fewer than the approximately 3,000 shared by persistent patients. The researchers studied only peripheral blood, not thyroid tissue. Persistent disease was characterized by preferential usage of TRBV28, TRBJ1-2 and TRBJ2-5.

For TCR beta, libraries came from iRepertoire HTBI primers and Arm-PCR of CDR3 regions. From the multiplex PCR reads, TCRdb called clonotypes with MiXCR, one entry per CDR3 protein. Of about 660,000 distinct CDR3 sequences in the sample, around 30% are singletons; the top ten hold around 40%. The sequences come from peripheral blood mononuclear cells (PBMCs), collected when the disease was refractory, from a patient treated with antithyroid drugs. This clonotype was obtained from a female donor with Graves disease. V and J are TRBV3-1 and TRBJ1-2, with TRBD1 matching over 7 bases. CDR3 protein: CASSVQGTYGYTF. The CDR3 region has the DNA TGTGCCAGCAGCGTACAGGGGACCTATGGCTACACCTTC.